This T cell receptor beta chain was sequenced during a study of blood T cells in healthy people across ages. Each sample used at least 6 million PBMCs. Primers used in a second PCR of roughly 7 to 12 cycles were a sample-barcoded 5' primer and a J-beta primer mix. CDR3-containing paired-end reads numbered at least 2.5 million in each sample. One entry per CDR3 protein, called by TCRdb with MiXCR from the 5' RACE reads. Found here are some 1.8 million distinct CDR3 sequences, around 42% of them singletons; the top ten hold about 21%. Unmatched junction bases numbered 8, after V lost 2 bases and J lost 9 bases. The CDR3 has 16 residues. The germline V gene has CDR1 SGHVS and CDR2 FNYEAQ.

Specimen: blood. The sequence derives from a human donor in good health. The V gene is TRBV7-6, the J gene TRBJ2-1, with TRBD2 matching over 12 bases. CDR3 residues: CASSLPSTSGGSEQFF. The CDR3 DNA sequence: TGTGCCAGCAGCTTACCCTCGACTAGCGGGGGTAGTGAGCAGTTCTTC.